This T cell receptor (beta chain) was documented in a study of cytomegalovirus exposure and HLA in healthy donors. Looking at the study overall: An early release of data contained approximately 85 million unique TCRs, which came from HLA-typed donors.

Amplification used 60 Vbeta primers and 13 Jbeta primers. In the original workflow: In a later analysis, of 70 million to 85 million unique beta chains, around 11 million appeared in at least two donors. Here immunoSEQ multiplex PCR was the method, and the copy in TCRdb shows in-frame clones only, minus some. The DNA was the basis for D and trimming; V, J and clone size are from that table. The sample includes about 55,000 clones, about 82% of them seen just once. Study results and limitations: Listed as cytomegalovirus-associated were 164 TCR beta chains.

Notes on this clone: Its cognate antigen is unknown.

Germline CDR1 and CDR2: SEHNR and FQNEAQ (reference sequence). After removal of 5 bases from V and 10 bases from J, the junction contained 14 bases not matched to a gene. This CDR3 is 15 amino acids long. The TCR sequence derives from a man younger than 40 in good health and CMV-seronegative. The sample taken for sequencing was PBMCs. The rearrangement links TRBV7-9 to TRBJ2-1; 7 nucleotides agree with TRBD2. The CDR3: CASSLWTSWLKEQFF. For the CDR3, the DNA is TGTGCCAGCAGCCTCTGGACTAGTTGGTTGAAGGAGCAGTTCTTC. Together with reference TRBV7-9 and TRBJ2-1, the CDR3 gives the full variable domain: DTGVSQNPRHKITKRGQNVTFRCDPISEHNRLYWYRQTLGQGPEFLTYFQNEAQLEKSRLLSDRFSAERPKGSFSTLEIQRTEQGDSAMYLCASSLWTSWLKEQFFGPGTRLTVL.